A single sample gave rise to the 23 T cell receptor beta chains below, sequenced in a study of beta chain features in type 1 diabetes. All of the isolated RNA was reverse transcribed, so expressed TCRB transcripts were sequenced. TCRdb keeps only in-frame clones here, not all; method: immunoSEQ multiplex PCR. This repertoire shows 200,000 to 250,000 clones, around 13% found once; its top ten account for roughly 0.02%. The antigens of these receptors remain unknown. Study findings and constraints: All four CD4+ subsets from Type 1 diabetes patients carried moderately but significantly shorter TCRB CDR3s.

The sample consisted of naive CD4+ T cells from blood. The receptors were sampled from a man aged 30 to 45 with type 1 diabetes.

This clone was seen a few times. Here the CDR3 DNA reads TGCAGCGTCTCCCGGGGCGGGGGAGTTAGTACTGAAGCTTTCTTT. Amino acid sequence: CSVSRGGGVSTEAFF. This rearrangement joins TRBV29-1 to TRBJ1-1, with D tentatively TRBD1 (5 bases). V was trimmed by 6 bases and J by 5 bases, leaving 22 bases between them. CDR3 size: 15 residues. CDR1 and CDR2 (germline): SQVTM, ANQGSEA.

The rearrangement uses TRBV7-2 and TRBJ2-3; 8 nucleotides line up with TRBD2. The V gene's germline CDR1 is SGHTA and CDR2 FQGNSA. The CDR3 loop spans 14 amino acids. The junction had 5 bases not matched to a gene; V was cut back by 8 bases and J by 1 base. The CDR3, as DNA: TGTGCCAGCGGAAAGCGGGGGCGCACAGATACGCAGTATTTT. This codes for CASGKRGRTDTQYF.

This clone was recorded a few times. The chain employs TRBV19 and TRBJ2-2; D gene unclear. Germline CDR1 LNHDA, CDR2 SQIVND (reference sequence). CDR3 length equals 14 residues. The ends were cut back, 2 bases at V and 3 bases at J, with 7 bases in the middle. In nucleotides, the CDR3 is TGTGCCAGTAGTATACCGTCCCACACCGGGGAGCTGTTTTTT. Protein: CASSIPSHTGELFF.

The chain combines TRBV10-3 with TRBJ2-7; 11 bases fit TRBD1. Germline V gives CDR1 ENHRY, CDR2 SYGVKD. The trim removed 10 bases at V and 5 bases at J, leaving 10 bases unmatched. The CDR3 is 14 amino acids. The CDR3 DNA is TGTGCCACCCGGACAGGGGGCGTTAGAGACGAGCAGTACTTC. Translated: CATRTGGVRDEQYF.

A few counts support this clone. The rearrangement links TRBV28 to TRBJ2-7; a weak D match, TRBD1 (6 bases). The CDR3 has 12 residues. V gave up 1 base and J gave up 6 bases, with 7 bases separating them. From germline, CDR1 is MDHEN and CDR2 SYDVKM. The DNA of the CDR3 is TGTGCCAGCAGTTTATCAGGGGTCGAGCAGTACTTC. Its translation: CASSLSGVEQYF.

This clone has only a few counts. The chain carries TRBV20-1 and TRBJ1-3, with D possibly TRBD1 on 5 matching bases. With 5 bases removed from V and 10 bases from J, the gap between germline ends came to 12 bases. Looked up from germline, CDR1 is DFQATT and CDR2 is SNEGSKA (reference sequence). The CDR3 is made up of 11 amino acids. This chain's CDR3 is CSAPQGRTIYF. DNA of the CDR3: TGCAGTGCTCCTCAGGGTAGGACCATATATTTT.

This clone was detected a few times. The DNA for the CDR3 is TGCAGTTCAGAGGGACTAGCGGAAGAGACCCAGTACTTC. This codes for CSSEGLAEETQYF. The genes are TRBV29-1 and TRBJ2-5; 11 nucleotides line up with TRBD2. CDR3 length: 13 amino acids. Germline CDR1 reads SQVTM; CDR2 reads ANQGSEA.

This clone has more than one count but fewer than ten. CDR3 nucleotide sequence: TGTGCCAGCAGCGGGGGGGACAGGGAGACCCAGTACTTC. This codes for CASSGGDRETQYF. V usage is TRBV11-2 and J usage is TRBJ2-5; tentative D call: TRBD1 (8 bases). Germline CDR1 and CDR2: SGHAT and FQNNGV. Deletions cut 5 bases from V and 5 bases from J, with 12 bases between. CDR3 size: 13 residues. Together with reference TRBV11-2 and TRBJ2-5, the CDR3 gives the full variable domain: EAGVAQSPRYKIIEKRQSVAFWCNPISGHATLYWYQQILGQGPKLLIQFQNNGVVDDSQLPKDRFSAERLKGVDSTLKIQPAKLEDSAVYLCASSGGDRETQYFGPGTRLLVL.

J is TRBJ2-7 and V is TRBV6-5; the match to TRBD1 covers 9 bases. The CDR3 loop spans 15 amino acids. Germline-derived CDR1 and CDR2 are MNHEY and SVGAGI. Unmatched junction bases numbered 12, after V lost 5 bases and J lost 7 bases. The CDR3: CASSPQQGARREQYF. CDR3 nucleotide sequence: TGTGCCAGCAGTCCACAACAGGGGGCGAGGAGGGAGCAGTACTTC.

The chain employs TRBV30 and TRBJ2-3; 8 bases agree with TRBD2. The V gene's germline CDR1 is GTSNPN and CDR2 SVGIG (reference sequence). With 0 bases clipped from V and 3 bases from J, the junction kept 5 bases outside the gene matches. The CDR3 spans 15 residues. The CDR3 nucleotides are TGTGCCTGGAGTGTACGGGCGGGGGGAACAGATACGCAGTATTTT. Its translation is CAWSVRAGGTDTQYF.

The rearrangement joins TRBV19 to TRBJ2-7; 8 positions agree with TRBD1. V dropped 3 bases and J dropped 6; count of bases not matched to a gene: 4. This CDR3 comprises 13 residues. Germline lookup yields CDR1 LNHDA and CDR2 SQIVND (reference sequence). The CDR3 spells CASSMDRALEQYF. The CDR3 bases are TGTGCCAGTAGTATGGACAGGGCCCTCGAGCAGTACTTC.

This chain joins TRBV13 and TRBJ2-7; 8 bases map to TRBD2. The V and J ends lost 6 bases and 0 bases, in that order; junction bases with no gene match: 16. This CDR3 contains 18 residues. Germline CDR1 is PRHDT and CDR2 is FYEKMQ (reference sequence). The chain's CDR3 is CASSLPNPGTRSSYEQYF. For the CDR3, the DNA is TGTGCCAGCAGTTTACCAAACCCCGGGACTAGGAGCTCCTACGAGCAGTACTTC.

This clone was counted a few times. V gene TRBV11-2 combines with J gene TRBJ2-7; the D is unclear. Germline-derived CDR1 and CDR2 are SGHAT and FQNNGV. Trimming removed 4 bases from V and 4 bases from J, with 17 bases in between. This CDR3 has 15 residues. CDR3 in DNA: TGTGCCAGCAGCTCAGTTAAGCGAGGTACTTACGAGCAGTACTTC. This sequence encodes CASSSVKRGTYEQYF.

This clone has more than one count but fewer than ten. This sequence joins TRBV29-1 and TRBJ1-1; D is unresolved. The germline CDR1 and CDR2 sequences are SQVTM and ANQGSEA. This CDR3 contains 13 residues. Trimming pared 7 bases from V and 0 bases from J, leaving 12 bases between. The CDR3 is CSGAGALNTEAFF. Here the CDR3 DNA reads TGCAGCGGCGCGGGCGCGCTGAACACTGAAGCTTTCTTT.

This chain joins TRBV2 and TRBJ2-3; no firm D call. The CDR3 is made up of 14 amino acids. In germline, CDR1 is SNHLY, CDR2 FYNNEI. V gave up 6 bases and J gave up 5 bases, with 15 bases separating them. The CDR3 sequence: CASRPAVFGDTQYF. CDR3 DNA sequence: TGTGCCAGCAGACCCGCGGTCTTTGGAGATACGCAGTATTTT.

This clone was counted a few times. The genes are TRBV7-8 and TRBJ2-4; a weak D match, TRBD2 (6 bases). This CDR3 contains 15 residues. Trimming stripped 7 bases from V and 7 bases from J, with 20 bases between. Germline CDR1 reads SGHVS; CDR2 reads FQNEAQ. The CDR3 spells CASIWSGRLGNIQYF. The CDR3 nucleotides read TGTGCCAGCATCTGGAGCGGGCGACTGGGGAACATTCAGTACTTC.

This clone was counted a single time. The genes are TRBV6-5 and TRBJ1-2; 8 bases fit TRBD1. Trimming at V came to 6 bases and at J to 4 bases, leaving 7 bases not matched to a gene. There are 14 residues in the CDR3. Germline-derived CDR1 and CDR2 are MNHEY and SVGAGI. As DNA, the CDR3 is TGTGCCAGCAGGAAGGACAGGGTCCCCTATGGCTACACCTTC. Translation gives CASRKDRVPYGYTF.

V is TRBV18 and J is TRBJ2-7; 7 positions agree with TRBD2. The CDR3 covers 14 residues. Germline CDR1 KGHSH, CDR2 LQKENI. V lost 4 bases and J lost 5; bases outside the gene matches: 8. Written as DNA, the CDR3 is TGTGCCAGCTCACTGGGAAGCGGGGCCCACGAGCAGTACTTC. Its translation is CASSLGSGAHEQYF.

V is TRBV27 and J is TRBJ2-7; 9 bases agree with TRBD1. The CDR3 has 15 residues. In germline, CDR1 is MNHEY, CDR2 SMNVEV (reference sequence). V shed 5 bases and J 2 bases; nucleotides not matched to a gene: 7. The CDR3 sequence is CASSREQGAPYEQYF. In nucleotides, the CDR3 is TGTGCCAGCAGTAGAGAACAGGGGGCCCCCTACGAGCAGTACTTC.

In its sample, this clone was seen a few times. This chain joins TRBV5-1 and TRBJ2-3; 10 bases are shared with TRBD2. The CDR3 covers 14 residues. V dropped 4 bases and J dropped 2; count of bases not matched to a gene: 1. Germline V lookup: CDR1 SGHRS, CDR2 YFSETQ. The CDR3 DNA reads TGCGCCAGCAGCAGCGGGGGGGCCACAGATACGCAGTATTTT. It specifies CASSSGGATDTQYF.

This clone was detected only a few times. This chain joins TRBV4-1 and TRBJ1-5; D gene ambiguous. This CDR3 region has 15 residues. Between the trimmed V and J ends, which lost 4 bases and 3 bases, there was a span of 13 bases. CDR1 is MGHRA, CDR2 YSYEKL, per germline. CDR3 DNA: TGCGCCAGCAGCCTTGGTACAGCGGTCAATCAGCCCCAGCATTTT. Protein sequence: CASSLGTAVNQPQHF.

This clone turned up a few times. This chain's CDR3 is CASSRGEQNGNTIYF. The DNA for the CDR3 is TGCGCCAGCAGCCGGGGAGAGCAGAATGGAAACACCATATATTTT. This chain links TRBV5-1 with TRBJ1-3; no reliable D call. Germline values: CDR1 SGHRS, CDR2 YFSETQ. The CDR3 extends over 15 amino acids. V was cut by 4 bases and J by 3 bases, with 14 bases left in between.

In its sample, this clone was seen a few times. CDR3 DNA: TGCAGTGCGGCAGGGAACTACGAGCAGTACTTC. Translated: CSAAGNYEQYF. The rearrangement links TRBV20-1 to TRBJ2-7; D may be TRBD1 (5 bases). Trimming took off 6 bases at V and 3 bases at J, with 9 bases between the two ends. The CDR3 is 11 amino acids. Germline-derived CDR1 and CDR2 are DFQATT and SNEGSKA (reference sequence).